This T cell receptor beta chain is from a study of blood T cell repertoires in COVID-19. As for the study in general: The United States, Italy and Spain supplied acute and convalescent COVID-19 samples.

One Seattle source followed patients from active infection through their disease course. Comments on this clone: The same CDR3 can be traced to other DNA sequences in this sample.

Original analysis: It was from reference gene primer amplification that nucleated cell counts were estimated. Method: immunoSEQ multiplex PCR; TCRdb's copy keeps in-frame clones and lacks some. From that table come the V and J calls and clone size; the DNA was used to work out D and trimming. The top ten hold roughly a tenth of the sample, which has 300,000 to 350,000 clones, roughly 90% seen once. V was pared by 5 bases and J by 0 bases, with 10 bases between. The CDR3 is made up of 15 amino acids. In germline, CDR1 is SEHNR, CDR2 FQNEAQ (reference sequence). The sequence derives from a man aged 25-45 years with COVID-19, enrolled during active disease. Material for sequencing was peripheral blood. The chain combines TRBV7-9 with TRBJ1-4; no clear D. The CDR3 nucleotides are TGTGCCAGCAGCCCGCGGGGAGCAACTAATGAAAAACTGTTTTTT. Amino acids: CASSPRGATNEKLFF.